This T cell receptor beta chain was observed in a study of T-cell reconstitution after alpha-beta-depleted transplantation in children. Many counts were recorded for this clonotype. The authors prepared the TCRbeta library with unique molecular identifiers. TCRdb redid the calling of the PCR reads with MiXCR, one entry per CDR3 protein. The data show about 270,000 distinct CDR3 sequences, roughly 9.5% seen once. Deletions cut 9 bases from V and 2 bases from J, with 4 bases between. This CDR3 has 10 residues. The sample in question was PBMCs from the stem cell graft donor, obtained from the stem cell graft. V and J are TRBV6-7 and TRBJ1-1; D call uncertain. TRBV6-7 is an ORF, with its function uncertain. The TCR sequence derives from a human donor who donated a stem cell graft to a child with SCID. Here the CDR3 reads CARINTEAFF. DNA of the CDR3: TGTGCCAGGATAAACACTGAAGCTTTCTTT.